The present T cell receptor (beta chain) was sequenced within a study of CD8 T cells in ankylosing spondylitis. Study observations and caveats: Blood of patients with ankylosing spondylitis appeared to be characterized by a TCR beta motif of about eight highly homologous variants.

On this clonotype: The antigen is unknown.

Quantitative 5'-RACE with molecular barcodes produced the TCR beta libraries. MiXCR, run by TCRdb on the 5' RACE reads, gives a single entry per CDR3 protein. This table has about 340,000 distinct CDR3 sequences, roughly 8% appearing once. The germline V gene has CDR1 SEHNR and CDR2 FQNEAQ (reference sequence). This CDR3 region has 15 residues. V lost 3 bases, J lost 4 bases, and 3 bases stayed unmatched. The source is a male donor with ankylosing spondylitis. This rearrangement joins TRBV7-9 to TRBJ2-7, with 13 bases that match TRBD2. The sequenced sample was blood, either unsorted or a sorted T cell fraction (not recorded which). For the CDR3, the DNA is TGTGCCAGCAGCTTCGGACTAGCGGGAGAGTACGAGCAGTACTTC. Its protein product is CASSFGLAGEYEQYF.